The 8 T cell receptor beta chains listed next were all sequenced from one sample in a study of tumor and adjacent non-tumor tissue in lung cancer. Three rounds of nested PCR, following a modified ARM-PCR protocol, produced the TCRbeta library. MiXCR, applied by TCRdb to the multiplex PCR reads, yields one record per CDR3 protein. The data show around 75,000 distinct CDR3 sequences, approximately 71% seen once. The template was RNA from unsorted bulk tissue. This non-tumor lung sample came from over 3 cm beyond the tumor edge. The sample taken for sequencing was distant non-tumor lung tissue. These receptors all come from a woman aged 50 to 60 with non-small cell lung cancer.

Regarding this clonotype: The CDR3 does not end in the conserved phenylalanine or tryptophan, so this is likely a read error. CDR3 in DNA: TGTGCCAGCAGCCAGGGGGAATATCAGCCACAGCATTTA. Its protein product is CASSQGEYQPQHL. The chain employs TRBV14 and TRBJ1-5; a weak D match, TRBD1 (5 bases). Germline V CDR1 and CDR2: SGHDN, FVKESK. The CDR3 runs to 13 residues.

Worth noting for this clonotype: One base away lies a much larger clone, so this may be a sequencing read error. The rearrangement links TRBV20-1 to TRBJ1-1, with no clear D. CDR1 is DFQATT and CDR2 is SNEGSKA in the germline V gene (reference sequence). This CDR3 contains 12 residues. The CDR3 spells CGVPGRLTEAFF. As DNA, the CDR3 is TGCGGCGTCCCGGGCAGACTCACTGAAGCTTTCTTT.

About this clonotype: One junction end does not reproduce the germline sequence, and a read error may be involved. CDR3 in amino acids: CAVSFAGKNTEAFF. For the CDR3, the DNA is TGTGCCGTCAGCTTCGCGGGAAAGAACACCGAAGCTTTCTTT. This rearrangement joins TRBV11-2 to TRBJ1-1; no reliable D call. Germline CDR1 is SGHAT and CDR2 is FQNNGV. The CDR3 is 14 residues long.

This clonotype was seen only a few times. A much larger clone sits a single nucleotide away, making a read error possible. The chain is built from TRBV20-1 and TRBJ1-1; D gene uncertain. This CDR3 is 11 amino acids long. The germline V gene has CDR1 DFQATT and CDR2 SNEGSKA (reference sequence). The germline V and J ends were trimmed by 7 bases and 6 bases, with 12 bases remaining between them. The CDR3 coding sequence is TGCAGTGTTGACCGTGGCCCTGAAGCTTTCTTT. It yields the protein CSVDRGPEAFF.

To note about this clonotype: A much larger clone lies a single base off, so this may be a read error. V is TRBV18 and J is TRBJ2-7, with no clear D. Germline CDR1 reads KGHSH; CDR2 reads LQKENI. CDR3 length: 14 amino acids. CDR3 amino acids: CVSSPGLRPGEQYF. In nucleotides, the CDR3 is TGTGTCAGCTCACCAGGTCTACGACCCGGCGAGCAGTACTTC. The full variable domain, in which reference TRBV18 and TRBJ2-7 provide the parts outside the CDR3, is NAGVMQNPRHLVRRRGQEARLRCSPMKGHSHVYWYRQLPEEGLKFMVYLQKENIIDESGMPKERFSAEFPKEGPSILRIQQVVRGDSAAYFCVSSPGLRPGEQYFGPGTRLTVT.

Only a few counts were recorded for this clonotype. Because the CDR3 is missing its conserved closing phenylalanine or tryptophan, this is likely a read error. No DNA is shown, since the ends of the CDR3 on it are uncertain; the CDR3 is the one TCRdb lists. The rearrangement uses TRBV28 and TRBJ2-2; TRBD2 is the table's D call and was not checked against the DNA. Ends included, the CDR3 has 14 residues. CDR1 is MDHEN and CDR2 is SYDVKM in the germline V gene. This chain's CDR3 is CASRLAGVPGELLL.

In its sample, this clonotype was seen many times. The gene calls are TRBV20-1 and TRBJ2-7; the D gene is possibly TRBD2 (5 bases). The V end was cut by 3 bases, the J end by 3 bases, with 12 bases between. This CDR3 is 13 amino acids long. Germline CDR1 is DFQATT and CDR2 is SNEGSKA (reference sequence). In DNA, the CDR3 is TGCAGTGCTAGTGGAGCGGAGTACTACGAGCAGTACTTC. Translation gives CSASGAEYYEQYF.

The V and J genes are TRBV6-1 and TRBJ2-1, with 11 bases matching TRBD2. The germline CDR1 and CDR2 sequences are MNHNS and SASEGT. V gave up 10 bases and J gave up 9 bases; unmatched junction bases: 17. The CDR3 is made up of 16 amino acids. CDR3 in DNA: TGTGCCACCCGACGTCCAGGAACTAGCGGGAGCATTGAGCAGTTCTTC. Translating it yields CATRRPGTSGSIEQFF.